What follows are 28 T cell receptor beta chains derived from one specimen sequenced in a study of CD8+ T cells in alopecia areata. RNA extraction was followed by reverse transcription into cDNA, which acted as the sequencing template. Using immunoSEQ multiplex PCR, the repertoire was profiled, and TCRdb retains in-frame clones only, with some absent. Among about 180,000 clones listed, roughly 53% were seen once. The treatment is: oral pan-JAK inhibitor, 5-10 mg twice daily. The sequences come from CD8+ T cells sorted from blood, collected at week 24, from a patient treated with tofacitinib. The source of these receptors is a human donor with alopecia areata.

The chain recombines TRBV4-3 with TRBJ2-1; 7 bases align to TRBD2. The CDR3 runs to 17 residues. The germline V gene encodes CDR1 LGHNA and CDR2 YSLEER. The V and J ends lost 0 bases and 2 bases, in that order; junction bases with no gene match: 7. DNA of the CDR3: TGCGCCAGCAGCCAAGACACATCGGGGGGTACCTACAATGAGCAGTTCTTC. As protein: CASSQDTSGGTYNEQFF.

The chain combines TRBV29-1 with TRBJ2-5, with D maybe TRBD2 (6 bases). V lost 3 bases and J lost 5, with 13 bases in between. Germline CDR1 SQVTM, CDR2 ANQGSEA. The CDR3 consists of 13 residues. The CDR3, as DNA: TGCAGCGTTGATGGGGCAGGGAGGGAGACCCAGTACTTC. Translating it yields CSVDGAGRETQYF. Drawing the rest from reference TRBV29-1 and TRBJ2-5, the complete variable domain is SAVISQKPSRDICQRGTSLTIQCQVDSQVTMMFWYRQQPGQSLTLIATANQGSEATYESGFVIDKFPISRPNLTFSTLTVSNMSPEDSSIYLCSVDGAGRETQYFGPGTRLLVL.

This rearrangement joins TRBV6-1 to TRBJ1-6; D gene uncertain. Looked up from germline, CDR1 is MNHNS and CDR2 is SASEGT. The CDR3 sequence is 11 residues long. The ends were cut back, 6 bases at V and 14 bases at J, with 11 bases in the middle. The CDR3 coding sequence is TGTGCCAGCAGGGCCAGTTCGGCCCTCCACTTT. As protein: CASRASSALHF.

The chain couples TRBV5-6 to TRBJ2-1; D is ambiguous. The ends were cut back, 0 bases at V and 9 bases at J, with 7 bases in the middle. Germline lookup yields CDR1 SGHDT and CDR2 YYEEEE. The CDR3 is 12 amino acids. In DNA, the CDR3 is TGTGCCAGCAGCTTGGGTTCGGGTGAGCAGTTCTTC. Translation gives CASSLGSGEQFF.

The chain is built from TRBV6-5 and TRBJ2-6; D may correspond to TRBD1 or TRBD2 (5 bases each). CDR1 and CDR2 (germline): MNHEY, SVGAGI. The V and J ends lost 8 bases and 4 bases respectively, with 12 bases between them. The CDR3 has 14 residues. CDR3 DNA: TGTGCCAGCCCCCTCGGGGCCGGGGCCAACGTCCTGACTTTC. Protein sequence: CASPLGAGANVLTF.

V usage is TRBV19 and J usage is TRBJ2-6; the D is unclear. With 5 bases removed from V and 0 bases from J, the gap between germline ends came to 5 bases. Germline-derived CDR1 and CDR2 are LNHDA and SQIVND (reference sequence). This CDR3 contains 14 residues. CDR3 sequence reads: CASSLDSGANVLTF. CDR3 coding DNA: TGTGCCAGTAGTTTGGACTCTGGGGCCAACGTCCTGACTTTC.

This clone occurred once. This CDR3 reads CASMRLADTDTQYF. Here the CDR3 DNA reads TGTGCCAGCATGCGACTAGCGGACACAGATACGCAGTATTTT. The chain joins TRBV7-9 to TRBJ2-3; TRBD2 matches at 9 bases. Germline CDR1 is SEHNR and CDR2 is FQNEAQ (reference sequence). This CDR3 comprises 14 residues. V was pared by 7 bases and J by 2 bases, with 4 bases of the junction left unmatched.

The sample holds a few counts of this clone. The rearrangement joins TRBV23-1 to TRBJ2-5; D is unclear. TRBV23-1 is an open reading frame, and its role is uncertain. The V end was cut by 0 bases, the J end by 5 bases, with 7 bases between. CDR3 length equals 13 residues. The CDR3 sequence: CASSQSIGETQYF. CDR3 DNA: TGCGCCAGCAGTCAATCTATTGGGGAGACCCAGTACTTC.

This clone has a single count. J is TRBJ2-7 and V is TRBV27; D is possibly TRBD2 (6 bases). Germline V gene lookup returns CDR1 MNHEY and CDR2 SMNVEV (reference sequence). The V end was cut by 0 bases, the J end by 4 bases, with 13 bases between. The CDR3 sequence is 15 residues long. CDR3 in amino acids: CASSLSNGRRYEQYF. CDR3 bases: TGTGCCAGCAGTTTATCGAATGGGAGGCGGTACGAGCAGTACTTC.

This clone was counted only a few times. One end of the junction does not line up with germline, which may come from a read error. The CDR3 bases are TGTGCCAGCAGTTTAGCGGGGGCTTACAATGAGCAGTTCTTC. This gives the protein CASSLAGAYNEQFF. The V call is TRBV7-9, the J call TRBJ2-1, with TRBD2 matching over 9 bases. CDR3 length: 14 amino acids. Germline V gives CDR1 SEHNR, CDR2 FQNEAQ (reference sequence).

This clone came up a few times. CDR3 region: CAWSVESGGNQPQHF. DNA of the CDR3: TGTGCCTGGAGTGTAGAGTCAGGGGGAAATCAGCCCCAGCATTTT. J is TRBJ1-5 and V is TRBV30; TRBD1 matches 7 bases. Trimming took 0 bases from V and 4 from J; bases not matched to a gene: 6. In germline, CDR1 is GTSNPN, CDR2 SVGIG (reference sequence). The CDR3 spans 15 residues.

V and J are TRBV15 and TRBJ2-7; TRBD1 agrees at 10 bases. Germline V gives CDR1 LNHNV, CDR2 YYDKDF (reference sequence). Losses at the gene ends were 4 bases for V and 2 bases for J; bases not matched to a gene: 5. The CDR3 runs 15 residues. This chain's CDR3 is CATSTGTGAAYEQYF. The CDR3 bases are TGTGCCACCAGCACCGGGACAGGGGCAGCCTACGAGCAGTACTTC.

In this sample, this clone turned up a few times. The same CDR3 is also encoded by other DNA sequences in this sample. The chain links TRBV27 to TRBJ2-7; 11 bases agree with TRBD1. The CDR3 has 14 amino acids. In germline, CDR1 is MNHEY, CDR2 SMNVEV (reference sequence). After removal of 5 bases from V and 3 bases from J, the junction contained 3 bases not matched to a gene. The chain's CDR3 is CASSPGTGGYEQYF. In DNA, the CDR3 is TGTGCCAGCAGTCCCGGGACAGGGGGCTACGAGCAGTACTTC.

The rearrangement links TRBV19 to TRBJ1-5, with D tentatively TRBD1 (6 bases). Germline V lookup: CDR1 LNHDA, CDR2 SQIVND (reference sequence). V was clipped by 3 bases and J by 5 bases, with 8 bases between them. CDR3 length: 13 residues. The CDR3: CASSMRGDQPQHF. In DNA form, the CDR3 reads TGTGCCAGTAGTATGAGGGGGGATCAGCCCCAGCATTTT.

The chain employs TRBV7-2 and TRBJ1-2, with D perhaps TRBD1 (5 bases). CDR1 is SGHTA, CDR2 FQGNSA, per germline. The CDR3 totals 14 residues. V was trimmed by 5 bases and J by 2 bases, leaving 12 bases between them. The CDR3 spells CASSTRDRNYGYTF. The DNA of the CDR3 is TGTGCCAGCAGCACCCGGGACCGCAACTATGGCTACACCTTC.

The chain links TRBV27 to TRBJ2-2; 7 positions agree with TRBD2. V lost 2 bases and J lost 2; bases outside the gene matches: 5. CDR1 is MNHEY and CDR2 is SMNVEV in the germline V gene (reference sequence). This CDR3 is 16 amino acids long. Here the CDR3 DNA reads TGTGCCAGCAGTTTAGTAGGACTAGTAAACACCGGGGAGCTGTTTTTT. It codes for CASSLVGLVNTGELFF.

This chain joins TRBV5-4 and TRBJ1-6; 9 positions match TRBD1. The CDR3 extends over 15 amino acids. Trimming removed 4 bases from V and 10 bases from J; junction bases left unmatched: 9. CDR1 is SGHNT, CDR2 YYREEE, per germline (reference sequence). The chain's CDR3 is CASSEDRGAGSPLHF. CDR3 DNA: TGTGCCAGCAGCGAAGACAGGGGGGCGGGATCACCCCTCCACTTT.

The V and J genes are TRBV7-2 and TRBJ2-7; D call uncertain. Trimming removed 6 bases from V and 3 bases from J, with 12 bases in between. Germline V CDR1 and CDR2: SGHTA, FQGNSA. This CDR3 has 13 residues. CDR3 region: CASSSPGHYEQYF. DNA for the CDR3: TGTGCCAGCAGTTCACCGGGCCACTACGAGCAGTACTTC.

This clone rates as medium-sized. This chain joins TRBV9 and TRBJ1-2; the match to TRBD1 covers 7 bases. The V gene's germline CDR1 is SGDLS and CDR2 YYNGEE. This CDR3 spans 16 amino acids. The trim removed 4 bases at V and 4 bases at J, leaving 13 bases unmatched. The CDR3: CASSPPGQNPSYGYTF. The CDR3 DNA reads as TGTGCCAGCAGCCCCCCGGGACAGAACCCTTCCTATGGCTACACCTTC.

The chain's CDR3 is CASSQDGPTSVGYNEQFF. In DNA, the CDR3 is TGTGCCAGCAGCCAAGATGGTCCCACTAGCGTTGGCTACAATGAGCAGTTCTTC. The genes are TRBV4-2 and TRBJ2-1, with 7 bases aligning to TRBD2. Losses at the gene ends were 0 bases for V and 3 bases for J; bases not matched to a gene: 11. Germline V CDR1 and CDR2: LGHNA, YNFKEQ. This CDR3 contains 18 residues.

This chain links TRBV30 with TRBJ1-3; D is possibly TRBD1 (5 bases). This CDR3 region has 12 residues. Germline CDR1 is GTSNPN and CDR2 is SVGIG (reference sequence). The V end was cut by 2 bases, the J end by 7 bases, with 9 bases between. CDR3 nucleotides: TGTGCCTGGAGTCCGGCAGGGAACACCATATATTTT. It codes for CAWSPAGNTIYF.

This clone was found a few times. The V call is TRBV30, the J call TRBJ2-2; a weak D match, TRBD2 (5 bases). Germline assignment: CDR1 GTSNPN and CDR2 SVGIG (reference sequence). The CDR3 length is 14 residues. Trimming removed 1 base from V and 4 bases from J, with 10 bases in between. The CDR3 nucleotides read TGTGCCTGGAGTGAGGCTAGCACCACCGGGGAGCTGTTTTTT. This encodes CAWSEASTTGELFF.

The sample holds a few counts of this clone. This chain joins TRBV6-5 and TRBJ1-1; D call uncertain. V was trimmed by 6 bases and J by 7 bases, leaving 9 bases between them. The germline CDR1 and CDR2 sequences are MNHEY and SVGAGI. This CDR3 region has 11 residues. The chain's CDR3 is CASSLGREAFF. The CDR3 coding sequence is TGTGCCAGCAGCCTCGGTCGTGAAGCTTTCTTT.

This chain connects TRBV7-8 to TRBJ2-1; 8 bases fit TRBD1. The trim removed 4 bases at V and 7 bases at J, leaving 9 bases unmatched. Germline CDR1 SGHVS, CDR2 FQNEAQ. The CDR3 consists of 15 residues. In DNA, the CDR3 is TGTGCCAGCAGCTCTAGAGGACAGGGAGGAAATGAGCAGTTCTTC. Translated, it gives CASSSRGQGGNEQFF.

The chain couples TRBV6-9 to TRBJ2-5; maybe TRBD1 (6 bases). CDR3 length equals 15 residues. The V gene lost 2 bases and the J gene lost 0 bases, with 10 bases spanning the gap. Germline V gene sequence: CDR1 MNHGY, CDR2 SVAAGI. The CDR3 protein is CASSYRQGNQETQYF. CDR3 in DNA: TGTGCCAGCAGTTATCGGCAGGGGAACCAAGAGACCCAGTACTTC.

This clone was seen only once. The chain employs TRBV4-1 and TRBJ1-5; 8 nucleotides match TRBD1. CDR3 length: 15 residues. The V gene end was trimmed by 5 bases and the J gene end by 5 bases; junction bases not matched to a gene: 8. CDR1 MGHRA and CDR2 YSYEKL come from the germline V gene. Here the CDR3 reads CASSTASGGDQPQHF. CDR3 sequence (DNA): TGCGCCAGCAGCACGGCTTCAGGGGGCGATCAGCCCCAGCATTTT.

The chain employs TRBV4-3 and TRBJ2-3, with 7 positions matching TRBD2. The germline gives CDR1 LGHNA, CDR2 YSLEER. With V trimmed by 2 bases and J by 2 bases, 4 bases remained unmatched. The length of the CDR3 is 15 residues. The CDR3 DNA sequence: TGCGCCAGCAGCCAAAGACTAGCCTACACAGATACGCAGTATTTT. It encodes CASSQRLAYTDTQYF.

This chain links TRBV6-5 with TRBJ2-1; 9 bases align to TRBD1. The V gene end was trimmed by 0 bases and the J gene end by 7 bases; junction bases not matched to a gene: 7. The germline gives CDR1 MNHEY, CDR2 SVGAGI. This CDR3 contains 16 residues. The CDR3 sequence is CASSYSLPDRGNEQFF. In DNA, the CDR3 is TGTGCCAGCAGTTACTCCCTTCCGGACAGGGGAAATGAGCAGTTCTTC.